The T cell receptor (beta chain) under discussion was sequenced for a study of control samples from healthy donors and cancer patients. Libraries were prepared by immunoSEQ multiplex PCR; TCRdb keeps only in-frame clonotypes and omits some of them. Among about 120,000 clones listed, about 87% were seen once. This CDR3 comprises 16 residues. Germline V gene sequence: CDR1 KGHDR, CDR2 SFDVKD. Losses at the gene ends were 2 bases for V and 0 bases for J; bases not matched to a gene: 3. Source material: blood. This TCR was sampled from a man aged 30 to 39 in good health. The chain employs TRBV24-1 and TRBJ2-1; 7 bases map to TRBD2. CDR3 region: CATSDSSGYSYNEQFF. CDR3 in DNA: TGTGCCACCAGTGATTCTAGCGGATACTCCTACAATGAGCAGTTCTTC.